This is a list of T cell receptor beta chains from one sample in a study of shared clonotypes between healthy human individuals. Profiled with immunoSEQ multiplex PCR; TCRdb holds only in-frame clones, not every one. The sample carries some 790,000 clones, 55% to 75% recorded once. Sequencing input: memory CD4+ T cells sorted from blood. The receptors stem from a woman aged 25 to 45 in good health. CDR3s include the opening cysteine and the closing phenylalanine or tryptophan. Fields, in order: D gene, J gene, clone size, V gene, CDR3 DNA, CDR3 protein. D genes are given only for firm matches. The size entry is marked missing in some rows and otherwise reads once, few, many or a size class.

>TRBD2|TRBJ2-2|NA|TRBV5-6
TGTGCCAGCAGCTCCGGGACTAGCGGGACCACCGGGGAGCTGTTTTTT
CASSSGTSGTTGELFF
>TRBD2|TRBJ2-7|NA|TRBV5-8
TGTGCCAGCAGCTTTAGCGGGAGGGGCTCCTACGAGCAGTACTTC
CASSFSGRGSYEQYF
>NA|TRBJ1-2|NA|TRBV6-5
TGTGCCAGCAGTTGGACGGACAGAGGATATGGCTACACCTTC
CASSWTDRGYGYTF
>NA|TRBJ2-7|NA|TRBV29-1
TGCAGCGTTGGCCCTGTGGTACTCGGCGAGCAGTACTTC
CSVGPVVLGEQYF
>NA|TRBJ2-4|once|TRBV5-1
TGCGCCAGCAAACAGGGTTCAACCAAAAACATTCAGTACTTC
CASKQGSTKNIQYF
>NA|TRBJ1-2|NA|TRBV2
TGTGCCAGCACGTTTCAGAACTACTATGGCTACACCTTC
CASTFQNYYGYTF
>NA|TRBJ1-5|NA|TRBV9
TGTGCCAGCAGCGTAGACGGAGAGGGAGATCAGCCCCAGCATTTT
CASSVDGEGDQPQHF
>TRBD1|TRBJ2-5|NA|TRBV30
TGTGCCTGCAGAGCCGGGACAGAAGAGACCCAGTACTTC
CACRAGTEETQYF
>TRBD1|TRBJ1-4|few|TRBV10-3
TGTGCCATCAGTAGAGGACAGGACGGTGAAAAACTGTTTTTT
CAISRGQDGEKLFF
>NA|TRBJ2-7|few|TRBV27
TGTGCCAGCAGTTCCCGGCCGACAGGAGGGTCCGAGCAGTACTTC
CASSSRPTGGSEQYF
>TRBD2|TRBJ2-5|NA|TRBV5-1
TGCGCCAGCAGCTTGGGCCTTGCTAGCGGGAGAGAGACCCAGTACTTC
CASSLGLASGRETQYF
>NA|TRBJ1-5|NA|TRBV9
TGTGCCAGCAGCGTTGCACCGAATCAGCCCCAGCATTTT
CASSVAPNQPQHF